The T cell receptor (beta chain) described here comes from a study of blood T cell repertoires in COVID-19. TCRdb's table, derived via immunoSEQ multiplex PCR, lists solely in-frame clones and lacks some. The table lists approximately 210,000 clones, 65% to 85% of them singletons. Germline values: CDR1 MGHRA, CDR2 YSYEKL. This CDR3 spans 16 amino acids. V shed 0 bases and J 5 bases; nucleotides not matched to a gene: 8. The source of this sequence is a man under 40 with acute COVID-19. The sequenced sample was PBMCs or T cells enriched from blood (not recorded which). The V call is TRBV4-1, the J call TRBJ2-7; 9 bases are a match to TRBD2. The CDR3 coding sequence is TGCGCCAGCAGCCAAGATTGGCTAGCGGGGAGGAACGAGCAGTACTTC. Translating gives CASSQDWLAGRNEQYF.